Below, 7 T cell receptor beta chains from the same sample are listed, as sequenced in a study of identical twins. TCRdb recomputed calls from the 5' RACE reads with MiXCR, one row per CDR3 protein. The sample holds around 480,000 distinct CDR3 sequences; roughly an eighth are singletons and the top ten take more than 0.8%. These sequences were also reported in another study, on yellow fever vaccine responses in identical twins.

The source material was CD4+ T cells sorted from blood. These receptors were collected from a woman under 30 in good health.

This clonotype has just a few counts. The chain has TRBV9 and TRBJ2-3; D perhaps matches TRBD2 (6 bases). CDR3 length: 16 residues. CDR1 and CDR2 from the germline V gene are SGDLS and YYNGEE. The V end lost 5 bases, the J end lost 2 bases, and 18 bases lay between the germline ends. The CDR3 loop reads CASRRGVAVDTDTQYF. CDR3 nucleotide sequence: TGTGCCAGCAGGAGGGGTGTAGCGGTGGACACAGATACGCAGTATTTT.

CDR3 region: CASSPGQGGDTGELFF. In DNA, the CDR3 is TGTGCCAGCAGTCCCGGACAGGGGGGAGACACCGGGGAGCTGTTTTTT. The chain couples TRBV11-1 to TRBJ2-2, with TRBD1 identical over 10 bases. The CDR3 runs 16 residues. CDR1 and CDR2 (germline): SGHAT, FQDESV (reference sequence). Trimming at V came to 6 bases and at J to 3 bases, leaving 7 bases not matched to a gene.

This clonotype came up many times. The chain links TRBV29-1 to TRBJ2-2; D is perhaps TRBD2 (6 bases). The V end lost 7 bases, the J end lost 2 bases, and 11 bases lay between the germline ends. The CDR3 has 13 amino acids. The germline gives CDR1 SQVTM, CDR2 ANQGSEA. DNA of the CDR3: TGCAGCGCCCGGGACTCTAACACCGGGGAGCTGTTTTTT. This sequence encodes CSARDSNTGELFF.

This rearrangement joins TRBV20-1 to TRBJ2-3, with 9 bases identical to TRBD2. The CDR3 loop spans 14 amino acids. The germline V gene encodes CDR1 DFQATT and CDR2 SNEGSKA (reference sequence). V lost 8 bases to trimming and J lost 4 bases; unmatched junction nucleotides: 10. The CDR3 nucleotides read TGCAGTCCCGACGTCGCGGGAGGGCCAGATACGCAGTATTTT. Amino acids: CSPDVAGGPDTQYF.

This chain uses TRBV7-2 with TRBJ2-1; D is unclear. This CDR3 comprises 13 residues. Germline CDR1 and CDR2: SGHTA and FQGNSA. Trimming left V 5 bases short and J 0 bases short, with 5 bases between. The CDR3 coding sequence is TGTGCCAGCAGCGCCTCCTCCTACAATGAGCAGTTCTTC. Amino acid sequence: CASSASSYNEQFF.

This clonotype was seen only a few times. This chain connects TRBV20-1 to TRBJ1-3, with D uncertain. V lost 0 bases to trimming and J lost 5 bases, with 2 bases between them. CDR1 and CDR2 (germline): DFQATT, SNEGSKA (reference sequence). The CDR3 consists of 11 residues. In DNA, the CDR3 is TGCAGTGCTAGAGATAGAAACACCATATATTTT. As protein: CSARDRNTIYF.

This clonotype was counted many times. The chain employs TRBV11-1 and TRBJ2-3; TRBD1 agrees at 8 bases. Germline-derived CDR1 and CDR2 are SGHAT and FQDESV (reference sequence). V lost 3 bases, J lost 0 bases, and 17 bases stayed unmatched. This CDR3 has 20 amino acids. CDR3 DNA: TGTGCCAGCAGCTTGCGGACAGGGAATCTAGTACGAACTAGCACAGATACGCAGTATTTT. Protein product: CASSLRTGNLVRTSTDTQYF. Filled out from reference TRBV11-1 and TRBJ2-3, the complete variable domain reads EAEVAQSPRYKITEKSQAVAFWCDPISGHATLYWYRQILGQGPELLVQFQDESVVDDSQLPKDRFSAERLKGVDSTLKIQPAELGDSAMYLCASSLRTGNLVRTSTDTQYFGPGTRLTVL.